The 8 T cell receptor beta chains below come from one sample, sequenced in a study of PD-1 blockade in classical Hodgkin lymphoma. Profiling relied on immunoSEQ multiplex PCR, and the TCRdb table lists in-frame clones only, not all of them. The sample records around 25,000 clones, 60% to 80% being singletons. The time point was: cycle 4 day 1 (C4D1), after 6 weeks of nivolumab. Brentuximab vedotin exposure varied, and every patient relapsed after autologous stem cell transplantation. This material consisted of peripheral blood mononuclear cells (PBMCs), taken before the fourth cycle of nivolumab. The receptors originated from a human donor with classical Hodgkin lymphoma.

The rearrangement joins TRBV7-2 to TRBJ1-5; TRBD1 aligns across 11 bases. With V trimmed by 0 bases and J by 6 bases, 4 bases remained unmatched. The germline V gene encodes CDR1 SGHTA and CDR2 FQGNSA. The CDR3 spans 16 residues. Here the CDR3 DNA reads TGTGCCAGCAGCTTAGCCGGGACAGGGGGGGGTCAGCCCCAGCATTTT. Protein product: CASSLAGTGGGQPQHF.

This clone was seen more than once but under ten times. The chain employs TRBV27 and TRBJ2-3; 9 nucleotides line up with TRBD2. The CDR3 sequence is 17 residues long. V shed 5 bases, J shed 3 bases, and the junction held 12 bases outside the gene matches. The germline V gene encodes CDR1 MNHEY and CDR2 SMNVEV (reference sequence). DNA of the CDR3: TGTGCCAGCAGTCCCCTCGGGACTAGCAGGATTACAGATACGCAGTATTTT. This codes for CASSPLGTSRITDTQYF.

The chain employs TRBV29-1 and TRBJ1-3; the D gene is possibly TRBD1 (5 bases). The CDR3 consists of 13 residues. Trimming cost V 4 bases and J 0 bases, with 7 bases left between them. The germline CDR1 and CDR2 sequences are SQVTM and ANQGSEA. CDR3 in amino acids: CSVGQSSGNTIYF. The CDR3 DNA follows: TGCAGCGTTGGACAGTCCTCTGGAAACACCATATATTTT. Using reference TRBV29-1 and TRBJ1-3 for the parts outside the CDR3, the full variable domain is SAVISQKPSRDICQRGTSLTIQCQVDSQVTMMFWYRQQPGQSLTLIATANQGSEATYESGFVIDKFPISRPNLTFSTLTVSNMSPEDSSIYLCSVGQSSGNTIYFGEGSWLTVV.

The rearrangement links TRBV18 to TRBJ2-2; D gene ambiguous. Germline V gene lookup returns CDR1 KGHSH and CDR2 LQKENI. The CDR3 is 15 residues long. The ends were cut back, 4 bases at V and 0 bases at J, with 9 bases in the middle. The DNA of the CDR3 is TGTGCCAGCTCACTCGCCACCCCGAACACCGGGGAGCTGTTTTTT. Amino acid sequence: CASSLATPNTGELFF.

This clone was counted a few times. The identical CDR3 is also encoded by other nucleotide sequences in the sample. V usage is TRBV5-8 and J usage is TRBJ2-1, with 10 bases that match TRBD1. Germline loops: CDR1 SGHTS, CDR2 YDEGEE. The length of the CDR3 is 15 residues. With 0 bases clipped from V and 4 bases from J, the junction kept 1 base outside the gene matches. The CDR3 region has the DNA TGTGCCAGCAGCTTGGGACAGGGGGCATACAATGAGCAGTTCTTC. It is translated as CASSLGQGAYNEQFF.

The chain has TRBV5-1 and TRBJ2-1, with D possibly matching TRBD2 (6 bases). V was clipped by 0 bases and J by 3 bases, with 10 bases between them. This CDR3 is built from 15 residues. Germline CDR1 is SGHRS and CDR2 is YFSETQ. CDR3 coding DNA: TGCGCCAGCAGCTTGGCCGGCGGGATCTACAATGAGCAGTTCTTC. Translating gives CASSLAGGIYNEQFF.

The V and J genes are TRBV5-1 and TRBJ2-7, with D uncertain. This CDR3 has 17 residues. CDR1 SGHRS and CDR2 YFSETQ come from the germline V gene. V was cut by 4 bases and J by 4 bases, with 24 bases left in between. CDR3: CASSRGDEVVVRYEQYF. In DNA form, the CDR3 reads TGCGCCAGCAGCCGCGGTGACGAGGTAGTAGTGCGGTACGAGCAGTACTTC.

This clone came up a few times. The chain couples TRBV11-2 to TRBJ1-2, with D uncertain. The CDR3 contains 13 residues. In germline, CDR1 is SGHAT, CDR2 FQNNGV. Trimming left V 1 base short and J 5 bases short, with 8 bases between. CDR3 protein: CASSLGEGYGYTF. For the CDR3, the DNA is TGTGCCAGCAGCTTAGGGGAAGGTTATGGCTACACCTTC.